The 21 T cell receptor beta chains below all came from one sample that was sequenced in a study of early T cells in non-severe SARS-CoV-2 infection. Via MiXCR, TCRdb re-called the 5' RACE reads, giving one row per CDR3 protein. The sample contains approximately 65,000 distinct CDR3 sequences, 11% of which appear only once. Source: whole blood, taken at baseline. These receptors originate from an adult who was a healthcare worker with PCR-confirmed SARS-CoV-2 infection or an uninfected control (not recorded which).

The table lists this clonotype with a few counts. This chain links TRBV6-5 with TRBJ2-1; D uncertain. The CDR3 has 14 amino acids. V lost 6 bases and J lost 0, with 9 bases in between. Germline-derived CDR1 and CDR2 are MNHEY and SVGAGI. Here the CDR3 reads CASSPGLSYNEQFF. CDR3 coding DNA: TGTGCCAGCAGCCCCGGCCTCTCCTACAATGAGCAGTTCTTC.

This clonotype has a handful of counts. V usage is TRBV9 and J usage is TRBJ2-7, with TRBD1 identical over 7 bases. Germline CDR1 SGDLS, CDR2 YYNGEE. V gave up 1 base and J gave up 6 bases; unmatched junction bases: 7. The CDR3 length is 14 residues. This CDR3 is CASSVTGVMGEQYF. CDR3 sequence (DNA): TGTGCCAGCAGCGTAACAGGGGTAATGGGCGAGCAGTACTTC.

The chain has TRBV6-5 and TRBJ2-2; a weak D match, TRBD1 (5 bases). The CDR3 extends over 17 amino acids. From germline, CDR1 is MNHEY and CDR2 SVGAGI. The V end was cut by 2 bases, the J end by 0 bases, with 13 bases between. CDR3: CASSYTRGSPNTGELFF. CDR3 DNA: TGTGCCAGCAGTTACACAAGGGGTTCCCCGAACACCGGGGAGCTGTTTTTT.

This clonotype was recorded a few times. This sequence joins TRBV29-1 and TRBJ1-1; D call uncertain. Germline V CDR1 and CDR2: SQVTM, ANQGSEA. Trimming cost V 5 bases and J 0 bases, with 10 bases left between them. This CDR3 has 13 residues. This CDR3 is CSVWTSLNTEAFF. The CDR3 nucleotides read TGCAGCGTTTGGACGAGTTTGAACACTGAAGCTTTCTTT.

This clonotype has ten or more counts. CDR3 in amino acids: CASSLHKRGKHMGEKLFF. CDR3 bases: TGTGCCAGCAGCTTACATAAACGAGGAAAGCACATGGGGGAAAAACTGTTTTTT. The chain has TRBV11-2 and TRBJ1-4; no firm D call. This CDR3 is 18 amino acids long. The V gene's germline CDR1 is SGHAT and CDR2 FQNNGV. V lost 2 bases, J lost 8 bases, and 24 bases lay in between.

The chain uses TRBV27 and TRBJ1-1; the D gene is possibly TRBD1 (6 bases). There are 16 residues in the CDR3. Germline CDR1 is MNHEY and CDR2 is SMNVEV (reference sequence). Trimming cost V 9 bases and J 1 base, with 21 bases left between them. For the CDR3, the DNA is TGTGCCAGGGGAACAAGGTATGCAGGGGCGAACACTGAAGCTTTCTTT. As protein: CARGTRYAGANTEAFF.

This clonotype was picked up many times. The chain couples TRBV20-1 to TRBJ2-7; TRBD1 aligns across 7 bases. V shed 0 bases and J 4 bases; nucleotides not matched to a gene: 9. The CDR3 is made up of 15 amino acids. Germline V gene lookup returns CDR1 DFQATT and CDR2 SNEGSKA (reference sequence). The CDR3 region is CSARDLGQPPYEQYF. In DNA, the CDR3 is TGCAGTGCTAGAGATCTGGGACAGCCCCCTTACGAGCAGTACTTC.

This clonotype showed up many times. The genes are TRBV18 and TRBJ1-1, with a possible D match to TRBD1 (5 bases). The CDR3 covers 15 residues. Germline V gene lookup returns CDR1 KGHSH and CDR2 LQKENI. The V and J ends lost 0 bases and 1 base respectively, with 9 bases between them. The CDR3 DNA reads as TGTGCCAGCTCACCACCGGCAGGGTGGAACACTGAAGCTTTCTTT. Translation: CASSPPAGWNTEAFF.

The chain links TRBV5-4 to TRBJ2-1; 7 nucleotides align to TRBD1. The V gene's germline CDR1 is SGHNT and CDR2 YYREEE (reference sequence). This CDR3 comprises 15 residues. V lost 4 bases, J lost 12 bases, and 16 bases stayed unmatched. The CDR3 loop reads CASSPAPRQGAGQFF. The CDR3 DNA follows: TGTGCCAGCAGCCCCGCACCCAGACAGGGCGCGGGGCAGTTCTTC.

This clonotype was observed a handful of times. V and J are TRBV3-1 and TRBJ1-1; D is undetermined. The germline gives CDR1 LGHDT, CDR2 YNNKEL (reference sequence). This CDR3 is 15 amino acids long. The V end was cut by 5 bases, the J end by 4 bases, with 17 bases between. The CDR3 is CASSSSTNGVTEAFF. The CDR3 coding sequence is TGTGCCAGCAGCTCCAGTACGAATGGCGTCACTGAAGCTTTCTTT.

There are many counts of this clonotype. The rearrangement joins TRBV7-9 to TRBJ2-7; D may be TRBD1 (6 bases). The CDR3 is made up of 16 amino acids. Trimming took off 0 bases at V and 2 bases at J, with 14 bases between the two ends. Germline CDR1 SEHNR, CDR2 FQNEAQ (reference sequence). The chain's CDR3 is CASSLASAGVTYEQYF. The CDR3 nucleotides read TGTGCCAGCAGCTTAGCGTCGGCAGGGGTTACCTACGAGCAGTACTTC.

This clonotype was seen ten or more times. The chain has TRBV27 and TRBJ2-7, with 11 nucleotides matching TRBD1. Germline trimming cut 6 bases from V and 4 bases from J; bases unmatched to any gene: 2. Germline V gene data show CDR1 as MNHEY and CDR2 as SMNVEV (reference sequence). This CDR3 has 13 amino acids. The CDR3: CASRRDRGYEQYF. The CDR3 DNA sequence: TGTGCCAGCAGGCGGGACAGGGGGTACGAGCAGTACTTC.

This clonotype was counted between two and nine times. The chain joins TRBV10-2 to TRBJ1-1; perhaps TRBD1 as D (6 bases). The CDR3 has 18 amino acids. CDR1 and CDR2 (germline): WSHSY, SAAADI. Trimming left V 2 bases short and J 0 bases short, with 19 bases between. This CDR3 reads CASSEVWSTQGMNTEAFF. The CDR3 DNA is TGCGCCAGCAGTGAGGTTTGGAGCACACAGGGCATGAACACTGAAGCTTTCTTT.

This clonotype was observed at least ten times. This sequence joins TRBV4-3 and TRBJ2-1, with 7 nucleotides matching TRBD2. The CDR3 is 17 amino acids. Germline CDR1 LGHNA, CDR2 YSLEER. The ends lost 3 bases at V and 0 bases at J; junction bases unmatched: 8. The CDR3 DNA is TGCGCCAGCAGCCAGGATCCAGCGGGGAGCTCCTACAATGAGCAGTTCTTC. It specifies CASSQDPAGSSYNEQFF.

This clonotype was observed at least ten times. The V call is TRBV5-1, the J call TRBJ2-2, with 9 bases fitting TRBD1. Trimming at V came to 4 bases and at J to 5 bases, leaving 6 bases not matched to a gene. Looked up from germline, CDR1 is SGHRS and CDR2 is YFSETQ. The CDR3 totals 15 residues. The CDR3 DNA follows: TGCGCCAGCAGCGACACGACAGGGGGGACCGGGGAGCTGTTTTTT. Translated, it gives CASSDTTGGTGELFF.

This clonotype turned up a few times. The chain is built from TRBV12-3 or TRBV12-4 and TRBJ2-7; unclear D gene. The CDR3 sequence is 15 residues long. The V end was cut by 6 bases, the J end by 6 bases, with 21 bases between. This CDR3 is CASRPGRFGSREQYF. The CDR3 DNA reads TGTGCCAGCAGACCTGGTAGGTTCGGATCCCGCGAGCAGTACTTC.

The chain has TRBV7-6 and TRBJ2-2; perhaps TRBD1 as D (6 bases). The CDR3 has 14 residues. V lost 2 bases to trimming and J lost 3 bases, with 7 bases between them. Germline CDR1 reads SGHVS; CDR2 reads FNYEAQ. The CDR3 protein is CASSLKGDTGELFF. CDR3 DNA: TGTGCCAGCAGCTTAAAGGGGGACACCGGGGAGCTGTTTTTT.

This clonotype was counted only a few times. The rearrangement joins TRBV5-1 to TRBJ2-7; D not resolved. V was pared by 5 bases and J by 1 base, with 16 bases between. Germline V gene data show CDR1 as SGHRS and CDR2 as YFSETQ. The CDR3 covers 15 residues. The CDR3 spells CASRYIGVGSYEQYF. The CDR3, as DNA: TGCGCCAGCAGGTATATTGGGGTAGGATCCTACGAGCAGTACTTC.

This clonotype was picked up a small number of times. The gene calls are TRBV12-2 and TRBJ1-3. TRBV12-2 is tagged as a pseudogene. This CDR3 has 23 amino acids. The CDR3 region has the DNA TGTGCAAGTCGCTTATCAACTCCTTTGGCGCTCCCGCCCAGGGGTACCCAGGGAAACACCATATATTTT. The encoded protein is CASRLSTPLALPPRGTQGNTIYF.

CDR3 nucleotide sequence: TGTGCCAGCAGCCGACAGCGGGGGGCCGACGAGCAGTACTTC. Translated, it gives CASSRQRGADEQYF. This chain links TRBV7-9 with TRBJ2-7; 9 positions agree with TRBD2. The CDR3 runs to 14 residues. Germline V lookup: CDR1 SEHNR, CDR2 FQNEAQ (reference sequence). Unmatched junction bases numbered 7, after V lost 5 bases and J lost 5 bases.

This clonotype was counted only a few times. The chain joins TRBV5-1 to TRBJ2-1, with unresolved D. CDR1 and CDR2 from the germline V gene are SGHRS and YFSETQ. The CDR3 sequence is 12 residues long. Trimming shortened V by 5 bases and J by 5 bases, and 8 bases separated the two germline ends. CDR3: CASSFGHNEQFF. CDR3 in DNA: TGCGCCAGCAGTTTTGGACACAATGAGCAGTTCTTC.